This T cell receptor beta chain was captured in a study of shared clonotypes between healthy human individuals. Study as a whole: The cohort comprised a couple of women and a few men. Their ages spanned 18 to 49 years.

This CDR3 is 14 amino acids long. Trimming cost V 7 bases and J 2 bases; bases outside gene matches: 3. Per germline, CDR1 MDHEN and CDR2 SYDVKM. Each subset's genomic DNA was split evenly across several immunoSEQ plates. The repertoire was sequenced with immunoSEQ multiplex PCR; TCRdb's copy has only in-frame clones and lacks some. The sample includes about 480,000 clones, about 80% of them seen just once. All the donors were Caucasian adults who lived in Nashville, Tennessee. The sequenced sample consisted of PBMCs. The rearrangement joins TRBV28 to TRBJ2-7, with TRBD2 matching over 12 bases. The TCR sequence derives from a woman in her thirties or forties in good health. Some clones in this sample may be carry-over from other donors' samples. DNA for the CDR3: TGTGCCAGCAAGCGACTAGCGGGAGCCTACGAGCAGTACTTC. Translation gives CASKRLAGAYEQYF.